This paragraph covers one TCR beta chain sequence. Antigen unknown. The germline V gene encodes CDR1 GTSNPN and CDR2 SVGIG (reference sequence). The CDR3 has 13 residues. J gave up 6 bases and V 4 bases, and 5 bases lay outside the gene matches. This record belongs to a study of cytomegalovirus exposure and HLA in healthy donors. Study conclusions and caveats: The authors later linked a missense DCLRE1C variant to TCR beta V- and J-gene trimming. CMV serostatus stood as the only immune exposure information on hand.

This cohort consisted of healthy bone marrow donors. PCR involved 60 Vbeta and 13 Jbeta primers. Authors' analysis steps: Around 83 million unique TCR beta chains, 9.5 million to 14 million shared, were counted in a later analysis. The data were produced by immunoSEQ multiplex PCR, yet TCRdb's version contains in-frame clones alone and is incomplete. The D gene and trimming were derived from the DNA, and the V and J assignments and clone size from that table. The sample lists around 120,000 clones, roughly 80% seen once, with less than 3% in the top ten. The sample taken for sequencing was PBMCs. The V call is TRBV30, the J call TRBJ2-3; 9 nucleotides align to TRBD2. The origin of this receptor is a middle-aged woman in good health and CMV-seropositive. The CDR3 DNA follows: TGTGCCTGGACTAGCGGGAAAAGGGATACGCAGTATTTT. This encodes CAWTSGKRDTQYF.